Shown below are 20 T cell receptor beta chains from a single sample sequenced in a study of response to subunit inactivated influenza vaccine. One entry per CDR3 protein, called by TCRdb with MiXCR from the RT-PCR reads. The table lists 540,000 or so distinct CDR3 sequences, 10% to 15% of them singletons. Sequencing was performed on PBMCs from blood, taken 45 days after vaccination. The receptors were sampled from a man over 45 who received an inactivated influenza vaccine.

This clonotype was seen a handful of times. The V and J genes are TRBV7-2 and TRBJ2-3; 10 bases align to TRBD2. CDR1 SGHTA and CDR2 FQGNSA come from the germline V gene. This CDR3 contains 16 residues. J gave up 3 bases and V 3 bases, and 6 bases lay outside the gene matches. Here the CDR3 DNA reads TGTGCCAGCAGCTTGGTTCAGCGGGGGGGGACAGATACGCAGTATTTT. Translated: CASSLVQRGGTDTQYF.

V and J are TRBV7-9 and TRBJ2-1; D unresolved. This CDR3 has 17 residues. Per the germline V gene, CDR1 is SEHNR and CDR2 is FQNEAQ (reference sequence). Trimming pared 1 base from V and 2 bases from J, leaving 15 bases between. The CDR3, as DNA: TGTGCCAGCAGCTTAGTTCCCTGGGCTCAGCCCTACAATGAGCAGTTCTTC. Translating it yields CASSLVPWAQPYNEQFF.

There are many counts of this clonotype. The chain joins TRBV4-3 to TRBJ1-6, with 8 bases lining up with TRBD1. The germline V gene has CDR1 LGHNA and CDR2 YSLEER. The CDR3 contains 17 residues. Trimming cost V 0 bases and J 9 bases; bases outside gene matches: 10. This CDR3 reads CASSQDSPGGNGSPLHF. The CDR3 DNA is TGCGCCAGCAGCCAAGATTCCCCAGGGGGCAACGGTTCACCCCTCCACTTT.

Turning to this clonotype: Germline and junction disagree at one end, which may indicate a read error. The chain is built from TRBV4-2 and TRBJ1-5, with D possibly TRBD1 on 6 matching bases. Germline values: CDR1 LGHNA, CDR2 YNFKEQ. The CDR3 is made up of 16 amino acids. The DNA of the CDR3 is TGTGCCAGCAGTCAAGACTGGGGGCCCGGAAGTCAGCCCCAGCATTTT. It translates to CASSQDWGPGSQPQHF.

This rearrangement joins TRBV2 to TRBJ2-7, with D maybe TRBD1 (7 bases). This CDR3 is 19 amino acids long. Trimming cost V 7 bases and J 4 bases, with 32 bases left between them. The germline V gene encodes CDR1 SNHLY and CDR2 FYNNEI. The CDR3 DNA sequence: TGTGCCAGCACGGCGGGGTCACAAGACAGGGTACAGTCTTGTTACGAGCAGTACTTC. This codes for CASTAGSQDRVQSCYEQYF.

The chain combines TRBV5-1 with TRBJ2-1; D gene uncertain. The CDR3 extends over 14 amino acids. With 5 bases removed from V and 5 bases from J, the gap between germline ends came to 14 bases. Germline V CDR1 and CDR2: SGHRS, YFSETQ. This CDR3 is CASRLDTTDNEQFF. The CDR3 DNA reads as TGCGCCAGCAGATTAGACACTACCGACAATGAGCAGTTCTTC. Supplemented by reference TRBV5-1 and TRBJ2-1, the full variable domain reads KAGVTQTPRYLIKTRGQQVTLSCSPISGHRSVSWYQQTPGQGLQFLFEYFSETQRNKGNFPGRFSGRQFSNSRSEMNVSTLELGDSALYLCASRLDTTDNEQFFGPGTRLTVL.

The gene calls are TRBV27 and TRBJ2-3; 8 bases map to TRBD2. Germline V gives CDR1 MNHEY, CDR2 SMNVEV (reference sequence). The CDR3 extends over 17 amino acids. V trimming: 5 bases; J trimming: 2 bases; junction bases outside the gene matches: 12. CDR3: CASSRAGGLRSTDTQYF. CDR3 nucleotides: TGTGCCAGCAGTAGGGCGGGGGGACTTCGCTCCACAGATACGCAGTATTTT.

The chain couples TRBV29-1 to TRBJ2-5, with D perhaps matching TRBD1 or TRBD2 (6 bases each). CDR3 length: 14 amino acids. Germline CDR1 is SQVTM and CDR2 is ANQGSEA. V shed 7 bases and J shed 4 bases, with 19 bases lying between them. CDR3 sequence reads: CSGNLGGSAETQYF. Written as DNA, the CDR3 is TGCAGCGGTAACCTAGGGGGGAGCGCAGAGACCCAGTACTTC.

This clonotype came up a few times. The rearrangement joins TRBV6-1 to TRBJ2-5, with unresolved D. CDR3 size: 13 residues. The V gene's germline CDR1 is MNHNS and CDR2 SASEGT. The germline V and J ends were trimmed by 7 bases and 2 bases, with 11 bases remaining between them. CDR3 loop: CASTPPQQETQYF. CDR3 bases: TGTGCCAGCACCCCACCCCAGCAAGAGACCCAGTACTTC.

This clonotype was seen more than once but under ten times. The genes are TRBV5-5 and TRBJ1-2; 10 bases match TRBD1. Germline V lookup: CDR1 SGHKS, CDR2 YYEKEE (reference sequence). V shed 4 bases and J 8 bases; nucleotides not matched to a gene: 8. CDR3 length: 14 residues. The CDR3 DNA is TGTGCCAGCAGCCTGACAGGGGGCGCCGGCGGCTACACCTTC. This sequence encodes CASSLTGGAGGYTF.

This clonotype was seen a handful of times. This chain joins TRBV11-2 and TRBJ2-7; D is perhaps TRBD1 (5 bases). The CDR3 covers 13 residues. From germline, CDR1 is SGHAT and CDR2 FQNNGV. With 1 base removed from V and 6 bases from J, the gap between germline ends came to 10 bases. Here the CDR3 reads CASSLGRQIEQYF. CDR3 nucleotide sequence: TGTGCCAGCAGCTTAGGTAGACAGATCGAGCAGTACTTC.

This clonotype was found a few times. The CDR3, as DNA: TGTGCCAGTTTGTCAGGGAATCAGCCCCAGCATTTT. As protein: CASLSGNQPQHF. The rearrangement uses TRBV12-3 or TRBV12-4 and TRBJ1-5, with D possibly TRBD1 on 5 matching bases. The CDR3 is 12 residues long. The V end was cut by 9 bases, the J end by 4 bases, with 10 bases between.

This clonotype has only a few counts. The CDR3 sequence: CASSLEFYGTGFKEQYF. In DNA form, the CDR3 reads TGCGCCAGCAGCTTGGAATTCTATGGGACAGGGTTTAAAGAGCAGTACTTC. The chain recombines TRBV5-1 with TRBJ2-7, with 9 bases identical to TRBD1. This CDR3 spans 17 amino acids. Per the germline V gene, CDR1 is SGHRS and CDR2 is YFSETQ. Trimming cost V 0 bases and J 7 bases; bases outside gene matches: 14.

The CDR3 DNA is TGTGCCAGCAGCTTCGGACAGAAGAATCAGCCCCAGCATTTT. This codes for CASSFGQKNQPQHF. The chain carries TRBV11-3 and TRBJ1-5; the D gene is possibly TRBD1 (6 bases). Looked up from germline, CDR1 is SGHNT and CDR2 is YENEEA. This CDR3 comprises 14 residues. V shed 3 bases and J shed 4 bases, with 10 bases lying between them.

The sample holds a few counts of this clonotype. The CDR3 region is CASGSGAENTEAFF. The CDR3 DNA follows: TGCGCCAGCGGATCGGGAGCGGAAAACACTGAAGCTTTCTTT. The V call is TRBV5-1, the J call TRBJ1-1; D is unclear. V lost 7 bases, J lost 2 bases, and 15 bases lay in between. The V gene's germline CDR1 is SGHRS and CDR2 YFSETQ. The CDR3 has 14 amino acids. Supplemented by reference TRBV5-1 and TRBJ1-1, the full variable domain reads KAGVTQTPRYLIKTRGQQVTLSCSPISGHRSVSWYQQTPGQGLQFLFEYFSETQRNKGNFPGRFSGRQFSNSRSEMNVSTLELGDSALYLCASGSGAENTEAFFGQGTRLTVV.

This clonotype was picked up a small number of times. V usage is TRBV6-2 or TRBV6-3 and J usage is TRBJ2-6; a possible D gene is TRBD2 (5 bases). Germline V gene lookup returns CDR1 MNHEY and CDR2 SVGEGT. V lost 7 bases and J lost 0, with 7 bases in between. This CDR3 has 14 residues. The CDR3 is CASTRDSGANVLTF. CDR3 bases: TGTGCCAGCACACGGGACTCTGGGGCCAACGTCCTGACTTTC.

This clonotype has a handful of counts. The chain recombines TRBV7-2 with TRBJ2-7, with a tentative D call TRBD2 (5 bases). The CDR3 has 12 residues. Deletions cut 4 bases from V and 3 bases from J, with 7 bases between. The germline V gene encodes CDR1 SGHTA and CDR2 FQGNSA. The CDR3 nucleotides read TGTGCCAGCAGCTCCGGGGACTACGAGCAGTACTTC. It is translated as CASSSGDYEQYF.

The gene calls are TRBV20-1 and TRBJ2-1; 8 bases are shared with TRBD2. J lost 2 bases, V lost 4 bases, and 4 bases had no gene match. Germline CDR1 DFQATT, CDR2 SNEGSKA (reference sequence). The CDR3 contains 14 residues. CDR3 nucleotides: TGCAGTGCTACCAGCGGGAGTGCCTACAATGAGCAGTTCTTC. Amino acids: CSATSGSAYNEQFF.

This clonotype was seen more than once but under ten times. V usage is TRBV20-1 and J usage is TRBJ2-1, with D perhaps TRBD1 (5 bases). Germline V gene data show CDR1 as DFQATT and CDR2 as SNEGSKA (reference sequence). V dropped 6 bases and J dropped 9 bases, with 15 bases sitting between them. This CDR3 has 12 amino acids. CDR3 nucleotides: TGCAGTGCCGGCAGGGTATTTACTGAGCAGTTCTTC. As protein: CSAGRVFTEQFF.

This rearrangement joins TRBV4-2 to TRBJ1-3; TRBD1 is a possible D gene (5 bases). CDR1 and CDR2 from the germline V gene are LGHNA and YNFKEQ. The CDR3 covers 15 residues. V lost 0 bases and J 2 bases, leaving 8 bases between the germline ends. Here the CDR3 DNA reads TGTGCCAGCAGCCAAGATCAGGGCCCTGGAAACACCATATATTTT. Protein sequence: CASSQDQGPGNTIYF.